This TCR beta chain emerged from a study of graft-versus-host responses after intestinal transplantation. Background on the study: Recipients were all induced with anti-thymocyte globulin, then given tacrolimus and steroids for approximately three years.

This CDR3 region has 15 residues. V dropped 1 base and J dropped 0; count of bases not matched to a gene: 0. From germline, CDR1 is LNHNV and CDR2 YYDKDF (reference sequence). The authors seeded around 200,000 CFSE-labeled responder cells together with around 200,000 irradiated stimulator cells tagged with violet dye. Assay used: immunoSEQ multiplex PCR; TCRdb lists only in-frame clones, some missing. The table has 8,000 to 11,000 clones, roughly 34% seen once. The clonotype originates from a human patient who received an intestinal transplant. This chain links TRBV15 with TRBJ2-7; 10 bases fit TRBD1. The sample in question was alloreactive CD8+ T cells from a mixed lymphocyte reaction culture, obtained before intestinal transplant. The sample's subset: CFSE-low proliferating T cells sorted from roughly six-day pre-transplant mixed lymphocyte reaction (GvH or HvG direction). The CDR3 loop reads CATSRGTGGSYEQYF. The CDR3 region has the DNA TGTGCCACCAGCAGAGGGACAGGGGGCTCCTACGAGCAGTACTTC.